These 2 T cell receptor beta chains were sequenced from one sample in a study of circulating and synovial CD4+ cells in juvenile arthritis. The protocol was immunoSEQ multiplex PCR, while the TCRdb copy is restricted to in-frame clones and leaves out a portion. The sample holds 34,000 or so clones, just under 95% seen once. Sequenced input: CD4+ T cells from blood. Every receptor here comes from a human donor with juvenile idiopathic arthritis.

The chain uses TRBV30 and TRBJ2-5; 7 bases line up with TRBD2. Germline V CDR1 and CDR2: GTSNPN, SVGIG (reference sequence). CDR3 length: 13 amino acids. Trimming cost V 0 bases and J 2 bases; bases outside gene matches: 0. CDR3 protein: CAWSVLAQETQYF. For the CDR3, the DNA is TGTGCCTGGAGTGTACTAGCGCAAGAGACCCAGTACTTC.

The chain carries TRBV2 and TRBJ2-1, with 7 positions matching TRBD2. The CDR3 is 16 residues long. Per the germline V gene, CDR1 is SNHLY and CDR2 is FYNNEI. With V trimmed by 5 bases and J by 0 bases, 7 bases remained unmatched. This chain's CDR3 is CASSLAAGSSYNEQFF. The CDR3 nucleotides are TGTGCCAGCAGTTTAGCAGCGGGGAGCTCCTACAATGAGCAGTTCTTC.